The present entry profiles one T cell receptor beta chain with its context. The data are from a study of PD-L1 blockade in urothelial cancer. Study details: Treatment start was followed by blood analysis at 3 weeks (second dose) and again at 6 weeks.

The CDR3 totals 15 residues. The ends lost 0 bases at V and 1 base at J; junction bases unmatched: 1. CDR1 and CDR2 (germline): MNHEY, SVGAGI. Libraries were prepared by immunoSEQ multiplex PCR; TCRdb keeps only in-frame clonotypes and omits some of them. The data show 35,000 to 50,000 clones, around 84% seen once. The sample here was PBMCs, taken around atezolizumab (anti-PD-L1) treatment. V gene TRBV6-5 combines with J gene TRBJ2-3, with TRBD2 matching over 7 bases. This clonotype was sampled from a man between 65 and 85 years old with urothelial cancer. The CDR3: CASSYSSGGTDTQYF. CDR3 bases: TGTGCCAGCAGTTACTCCAGCGGGGGCACAGATACGCAGTATTTT.